This T cell receptor beta chain was profiled in a study of cytomegalovirus exposure and HLA in healthy donors. Whole-study context: Earlier work reported approximately 110 million unique TCR beta sequences from about 190 million T cells.

The germline V and J ends were trimmed by 4 bases and 4 bases, with 7 bases remaining between them. CDR3 length: 13 residues. Germline V gives CDR1 PRHDT, CDR2 FYEKMQ (reference sequence). With regard to this clone: Its antigen is as yet unknown.

Primers for the PCR totalled 60 Vbeta and 13 Jbeta. Method: immunoSEQ multiplex PCR; TCRdb's copy keeps in-frame clones and lacks some. The sample holds roughly 250,000 clones, just under 85% seen once. General study findings and limits: Being productive about 87% or about 30% of the time was typical of most TCR beta V segments in an earlier analysis.

This TCR came from a woman in her thirties or forties in good health and CMV-seropositive. This chain connects TRBV13 to TRBJ2-2; no reliable D call. Material: PBMCs. Written as DNA, the CDR3 is TGTGCCAGCAGCTCCGGTTTCACCGGGGAGCTGTTTTTT. Its translation is CASSSGFTGELFF.